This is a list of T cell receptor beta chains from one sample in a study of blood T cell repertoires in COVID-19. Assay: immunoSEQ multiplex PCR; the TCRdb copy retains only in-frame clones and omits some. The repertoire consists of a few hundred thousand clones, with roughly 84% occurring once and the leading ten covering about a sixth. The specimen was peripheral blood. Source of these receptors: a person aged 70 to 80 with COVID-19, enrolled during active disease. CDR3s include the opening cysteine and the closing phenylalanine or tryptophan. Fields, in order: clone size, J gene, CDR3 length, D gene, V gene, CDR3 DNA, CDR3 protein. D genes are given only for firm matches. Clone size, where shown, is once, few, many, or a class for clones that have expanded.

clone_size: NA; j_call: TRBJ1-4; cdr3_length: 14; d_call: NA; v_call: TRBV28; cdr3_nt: TGTGCCAGCAGTTTAGGGGGGGCGCCTGAAAAACTGTTTTTT; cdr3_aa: CASSLGGAPEKLFF
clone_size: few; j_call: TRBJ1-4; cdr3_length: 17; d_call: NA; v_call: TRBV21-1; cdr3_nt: TGTGCCAGCAGCGGGGACGGACAGTGCATGACTAATGAAAAACTGTTTTTT; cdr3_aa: CASSGDGQCMTNEKLFF
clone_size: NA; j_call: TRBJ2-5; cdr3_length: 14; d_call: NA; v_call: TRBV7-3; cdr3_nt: TGTGCCAGCAGCTTACAGGCAGCGGGAGAGACCCAGTACTTC; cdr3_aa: CASSLQAAGETQYF
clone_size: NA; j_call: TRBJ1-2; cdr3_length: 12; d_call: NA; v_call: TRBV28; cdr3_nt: TGTGCCAGCAGTACCCACAGGGATGGCTACACCTTC; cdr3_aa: CASSTHRDGYTF
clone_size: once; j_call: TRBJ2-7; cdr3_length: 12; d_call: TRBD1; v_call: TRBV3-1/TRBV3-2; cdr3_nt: TGTGCCAGCAGCCAAGACAGGGGGCGGCTGTACTTC; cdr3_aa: CASSQDRGRLYF
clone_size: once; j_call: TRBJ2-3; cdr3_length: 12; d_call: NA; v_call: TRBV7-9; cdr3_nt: TGTGCCAGCAGCATCACTCGGGATACGCAGTATTTT; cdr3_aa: CASSITRDTQYF
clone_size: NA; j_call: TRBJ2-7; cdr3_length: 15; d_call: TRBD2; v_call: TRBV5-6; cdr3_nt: TGTGCCAGCAGCGCCCCCCTAGCGGGAGAGGGGGAGCAGTACTTC; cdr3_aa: CASSAPLAGEGEQYF
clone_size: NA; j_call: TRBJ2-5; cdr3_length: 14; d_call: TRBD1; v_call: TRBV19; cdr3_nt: TGTGCCAGTAGTACGGGACAGGGTGCAGAGACCCAGTACTTC; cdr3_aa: CASSTGQGAETQYF
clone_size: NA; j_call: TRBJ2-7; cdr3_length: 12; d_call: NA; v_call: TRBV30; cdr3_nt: TGTGCCTGGAATTCAGGCCCCTACGAGCAGTACTTC; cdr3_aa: CAWNSGPYEQYF
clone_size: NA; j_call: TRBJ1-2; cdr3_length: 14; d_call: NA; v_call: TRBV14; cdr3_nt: TGTGCCAGCAGCCAAGCTCGGGGAACTAACGGCTACACCTTC; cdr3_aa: CASSQARGTNGYTF
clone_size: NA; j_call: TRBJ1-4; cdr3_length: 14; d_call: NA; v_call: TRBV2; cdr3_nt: TGTGCCAGCAGATTGGTAGCAACTAATGAAAAACTGTTTTTT; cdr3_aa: CASRLVATNEKLFF
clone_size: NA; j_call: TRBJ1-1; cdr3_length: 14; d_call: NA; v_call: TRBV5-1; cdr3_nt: TGCGCCAGCAGCTTGGGAGGGGGTAACACTGAAGCTTTCTTT; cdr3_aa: CASSLGGGNTEAFF
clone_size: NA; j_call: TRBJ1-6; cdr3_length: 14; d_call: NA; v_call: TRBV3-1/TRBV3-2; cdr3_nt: TGTGCCAGCAGCCAAGAGGCCAGTAATTCACCCCTCCACTTT; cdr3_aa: CASSQEASNSPLHF
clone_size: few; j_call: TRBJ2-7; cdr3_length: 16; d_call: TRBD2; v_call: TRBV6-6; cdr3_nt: TGTGCCAGCAGTTACTCTACTAGCGGGGTAACCTACGAGCAGTACTTC; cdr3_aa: CASSYSTSGVTYEQYF
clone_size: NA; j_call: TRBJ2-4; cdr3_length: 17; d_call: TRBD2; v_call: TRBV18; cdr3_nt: TGTGCCAGCTCACCATCCGGGACTAGCGGAGGCAAAAACATTCAGTACTTC; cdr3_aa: CASSPSGTSGGKNIQYF
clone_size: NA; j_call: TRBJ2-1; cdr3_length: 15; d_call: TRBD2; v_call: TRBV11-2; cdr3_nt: TGTGCCAGCAGCCCCCGGACTAGCGGGAGAGGTGAGCAGTTCTTC; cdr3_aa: CASSPRTSGRGEQFF
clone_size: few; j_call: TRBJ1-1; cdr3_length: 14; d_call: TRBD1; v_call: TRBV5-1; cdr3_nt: TGCGCCAGCAGCTTGGGGGGACAGCACACTGAAGCTTTCTTT; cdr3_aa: CASSLGGQHTEAFF
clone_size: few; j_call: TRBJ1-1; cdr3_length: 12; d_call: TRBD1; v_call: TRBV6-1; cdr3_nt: TGTGCCAGCAGTGACAGGGGGCGGGATGCTTTCTTT; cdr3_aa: CASSDRGRDAFF
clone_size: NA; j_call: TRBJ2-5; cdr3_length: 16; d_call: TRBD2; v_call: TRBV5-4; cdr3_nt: TGTGCCAGCAGCAGGGGACTAGCGGGAGTGGAAGAGACCCAGTACTTC; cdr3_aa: CASSRGLAGVEETQYF
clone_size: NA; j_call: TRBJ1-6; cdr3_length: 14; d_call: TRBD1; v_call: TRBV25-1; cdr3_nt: TGTGCCAGCAGTGATCCGGGACAGGGTTCACCCCTCCACTTT; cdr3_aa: CASSDPGQGSPLHF
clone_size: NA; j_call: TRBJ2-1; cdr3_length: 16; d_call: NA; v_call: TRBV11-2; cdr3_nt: TGTGCCAGCAGCCCCCTGGGGCGGAGCTCCTACAATGAGCAGTTCTTC; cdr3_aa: CASSPLGRSSYNEQFF
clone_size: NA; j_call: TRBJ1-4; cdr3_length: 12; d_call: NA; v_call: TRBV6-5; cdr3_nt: TGTGCCAGCAGTCGCCAGGGCGAAAAACTGTTTTTT; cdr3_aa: CASSRQGEKLFF
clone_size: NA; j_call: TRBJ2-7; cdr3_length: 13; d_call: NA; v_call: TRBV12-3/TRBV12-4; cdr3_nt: TGTGCCAGCAGCCCCCCTAGCGTCTACGAGCAGTACTTC; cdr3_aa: CASSPPSVYEQYF
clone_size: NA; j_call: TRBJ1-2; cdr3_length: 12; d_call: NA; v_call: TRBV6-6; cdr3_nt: TGTGCCAGCAGAACAGGCACCTATGGCTACACCTTC; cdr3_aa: CASRTGTYGYTF
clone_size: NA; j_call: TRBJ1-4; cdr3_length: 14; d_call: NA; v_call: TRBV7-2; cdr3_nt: TGTGCCAGCAGCCGCGACAGATCAAATGAAAAACTGTTTTTT; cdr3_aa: CASSRDRSNEKLFF
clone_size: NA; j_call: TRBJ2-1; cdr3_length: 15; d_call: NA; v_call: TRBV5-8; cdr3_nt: TGTGCCAGCAGCTTGGTGGCAGGGAGGTACAATGAGCAGTTCTTC; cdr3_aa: CASSLVAGRYNEQFF
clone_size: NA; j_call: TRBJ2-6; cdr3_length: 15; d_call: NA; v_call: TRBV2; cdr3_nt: TGTGCCAGCAGTGATTGGGCGTCTGGGGCCAACGTCCTGACTTTC; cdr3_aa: CASSDWASGANVLTF
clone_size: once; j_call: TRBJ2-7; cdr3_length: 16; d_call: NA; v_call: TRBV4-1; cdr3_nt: TGCGCCAGCAGCCAAGTGTCCAGTGGAGAGGCCTACGAGCAGTACTTC; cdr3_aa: CASSQVSSGEAYEQYF
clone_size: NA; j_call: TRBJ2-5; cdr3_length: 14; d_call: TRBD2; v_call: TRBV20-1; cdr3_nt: TGCAGTGCTAGTCTGGTAGCGGGGGGAGGGACCCAGTACTTC; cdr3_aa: CSASLVAGGGTQYF
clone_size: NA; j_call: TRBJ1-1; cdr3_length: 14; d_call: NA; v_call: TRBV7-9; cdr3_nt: TGTGCCAGCAGCTTTTCCAGGGTGGACACTGAAGCTTTCTTT; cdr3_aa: CASSFSRVDTEAFF
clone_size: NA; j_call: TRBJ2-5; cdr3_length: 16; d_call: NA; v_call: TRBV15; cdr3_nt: TGTGCCACCAGCAGAGATCGGGGTGCCGTGGTTTCGACCCAGTACTTC; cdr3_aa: CATSRDRGAVVSTQYF
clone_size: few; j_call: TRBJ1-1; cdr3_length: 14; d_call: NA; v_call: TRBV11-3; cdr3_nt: TGTGCCAGCAGCCCCAGGGCAGGGAAGACTGAAGCTTTCTTT; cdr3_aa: CASSPRAGKTEAFF
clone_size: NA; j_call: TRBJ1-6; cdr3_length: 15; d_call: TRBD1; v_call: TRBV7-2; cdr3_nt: TGTGCCAGCAGCATAGGACAGGGACCGGGTTCACCCCTCCACTTT; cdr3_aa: CASSIGQGPGSPLHF
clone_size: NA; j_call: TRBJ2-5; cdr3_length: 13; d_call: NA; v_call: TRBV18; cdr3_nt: TGTGCCAGCTCACCACCTAGCTTGGAGACCCAGTACTTC; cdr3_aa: CASSPPSLETQYF
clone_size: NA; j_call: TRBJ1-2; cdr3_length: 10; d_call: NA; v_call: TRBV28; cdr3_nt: TGTGCCAGCGGTAGGGGGAGCTACACCTTC; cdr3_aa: CASGRGSYTF
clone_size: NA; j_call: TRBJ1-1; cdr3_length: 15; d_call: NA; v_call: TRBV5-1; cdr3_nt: TGCGCCAGCAGCTTGGGGACAGCGATTGGTACTGAAGCTTTCTTT; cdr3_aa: CASSLGTAIGTEAFF
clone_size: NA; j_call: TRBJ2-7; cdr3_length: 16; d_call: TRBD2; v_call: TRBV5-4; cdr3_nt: TGTGCCAGCAGCTGGACTAGCGGGGGCCATCTCTACGAGCAGTACTTC; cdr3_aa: CASSWTSGGHLYEQYF
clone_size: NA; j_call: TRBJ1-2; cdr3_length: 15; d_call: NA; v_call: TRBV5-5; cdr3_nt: TGTGCCAGCAGCTTGGGGGCGGGGACGGGCTATGGCTACACCTTC; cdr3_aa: CASSLGAGTGYGYTF
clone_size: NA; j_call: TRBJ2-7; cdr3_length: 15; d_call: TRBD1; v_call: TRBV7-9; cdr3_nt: TGTGCCAGCAGCTTAGAGGGACAGGGTTCCCCCGAGCAGTACTTC; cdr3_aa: CASSLEGQGSPEQYF
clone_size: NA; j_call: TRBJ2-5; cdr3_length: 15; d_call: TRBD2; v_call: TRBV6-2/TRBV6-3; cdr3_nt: TGTGCCAGCAGCGTCCCAGCGGGGGGGCGACAGACCCAGTACTTC; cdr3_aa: CASSVPAGGRQTQYF
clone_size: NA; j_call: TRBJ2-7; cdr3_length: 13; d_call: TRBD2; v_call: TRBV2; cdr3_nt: TGTGCCAGCAACGGCGGGGGAAAATACGAGCAGTACTTC; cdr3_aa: CASNGGGKYEQYF
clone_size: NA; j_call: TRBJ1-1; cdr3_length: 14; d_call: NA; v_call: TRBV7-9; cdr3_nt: TGTGCCAGCAGCCCGGTGCGGGTGAACACTGAAGCTTTCTTT; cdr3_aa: CASSPVRVNTEAFF
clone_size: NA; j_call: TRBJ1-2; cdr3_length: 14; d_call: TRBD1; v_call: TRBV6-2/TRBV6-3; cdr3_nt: TGTGCCAGCAGTGTCTACAGGGGGCGATTTGGCTACACCTTC; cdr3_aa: CASSVYRGRFGYTF
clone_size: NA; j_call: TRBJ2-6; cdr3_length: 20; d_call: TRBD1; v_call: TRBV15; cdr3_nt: TGTGCCACCAGCGAGATTACAGGGGCGCCCTTTAGGACTGGGGCCAACGTCCTGACTTTC; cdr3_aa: CATSEITGAPFRTGANVLTF